Below are 17 T cell receptor beta chains sequenced from a single sample in a study of blood T cell repertoires in COVID-19. Method: immunoSEQ multiplex PCR; TCRdb's copy keeps in-frame clones and lacks some. The table shows 110,000 or so clones, with approximately 80% occurring only once. The sample taken for sequencing was peripheral blood. The origin of the receptors is a woman between 35 and 50 years old with acute or convalescent COVID-19.

The J gene is TRBJ2-1, the V gene TRBV6-5; 10 nucleotides align to TRBD2. This CDR3 is built from 13 residues. Looked up from germline, CDR1 is MNHEY and CDR2 is SVGAGI. V was clipped by 10 bases and J by 4 bases; unmatched bases: 4. CDR3 DNA sequence: TGTGCCATTAGCGGGGGGAAATACAATGAGCAGTTCTTC. Translating it yields CAISGGKYNEQFF.

V is TRBV4-1 and J is TRBJ2-3; D is possibly TRBD1 (5 bases). The V end lost 3 bases, the J end lost 3 bases, and 10 bases lay between the germline ends. Germline assignment: CDR1 MGHRA and CDR2 YSYEKL. The CDR3 is 14 residues long. CDR3 sequence reads: CASSQNRQTDTQYF. In nucleotides, the CDR3 is TGCGCCAGCAGCCAGAATCGACAGACAGATACGCAGTATTTT.

The genes are TRBV24-1 and TRBJ2-2; 8 bases fit TRBD2. Germline V gene sequence: CDR1 KGHDR, CDR2 SFDVKD. Trimming removed 6 bases from V and 3 bases from J; junction bases left unmatched: 5. This CDR3 has 15 amino acids. The CDR3 loop reads CATSTGGPDTGELFF. The CDR3 nucleotides are TGTGCCACCAGTACGGGGGGGCCCGACACCGGGGAGCTGTTTTTT.

This clone was observed once. The chain couples TRBV9 to TRBJ1-2, with D maybe TRBD1 (5 bases). Germline-derived CDR1 and CDR2 are SGDLS and YYNGEE. V lost 0 bases to trimming and J lost 6 bases, with 18 bases between them. CDR3 size: 16 residues. This chain's CDR3 is CASSVGGGGDVDGYTF. In DNA, the CDR3 is TGTGCCAGCAGCGTAGGAGGAGGAGGGGACGTCGATGGCTACACCTTC.

The chain is built from TRBV21-1 and TRBJ1-2; the table names TRBD1, a call not compared with the DNA. TRBV21-1 is shown as a pseudogene. The CDR3 consists of 18 residues. CDR3 sequence (DNA): TGTGCCAGCAGCAAATCCTCGGATCGGGACAGAGACAACTATGGCTACACCTTC. Its protein product is CASSKSSDRDRDNYGYTF.

This chain's CDR3 is CASSLTAGRYEQYF. The CDR3 nucleotides are TGCGCCAGCAGCTTGACGGCAGGGCGCTACGAGCAGTACTTC. The chain carries TRBV5-1 and TRBJ2-7, with D possibly matching TRBD1 (5 bases). V gave up 1 base and J gave up 3 bases, with 11 bases separating them. The germline CDR1 and CDR2 sequences are SGHRS and YFSETQ. CDR3 length: 14 residues.

The chain joins TRBV7-9 to TRBJ1-1; D gene uncertain. This CDR3 has 11 amino acids. Germline V gene lookup returns CDR1 SEHNR and CDR2 FQNEAQ (reference sequence). Trimming shortened V by 3 bases and J by 7 bases, and 6 bases separated the two germline ends. CDR3 DNA: TGTGCCAGCAGCTTTCGTATTGAAGCTTTCTTT. This encodes CASSFRIEAFF.

The CDR3 DNA reads as TGTGCCAGACCTCGACAGGGGGCGCGGGGCTACACCTTC. Translating gives CARPRQGARGYTF. The chain combines TRBV2 with TRBJ1-2, with 10 bases lining up with TRBD1. Germline CDR1 reads SNHLY; CDR2 reads FYNNEI. The CDR3 consists of 13 residues. The V segment lost 9 bases and the J segment 8 bases; nucleotides outside the gene matches: 9.

The V call is TRBV7-2, the J call TRBJ1-2; D not resolved. Trimming removed 1 base from V and 7 bases from J, with 10 bases in between. CDR1 is SGHTA, CDR2 FQGNSA, per germline. The CDR3 totals 13 residues. The CDR3 DNA follows: TGTGCCAGCAGCTTAGTAACAGAGGGTGGCTACACCTTC. This sequence encodes CASSLVTEGGYTF. Full variable domain (remainder filled in from reference TRBV7-2 and TRBJ1-2): GAGVSQSPSNKVTEKGKDVELRCDPISGHTALYWYRQSLGQGLEFLIYFQGNSAPDKSGLPSDRFSAERTGGSVSTLTIQRTQQEDSAVYLCASSLVTEGGYTFGSGTRLTVV.

The V gene is TRBV6-2 or TRBV6-3, the J gene TRBJ1-1; D unresolved. Germline-derived CDR1 and CDR2 are MNHEY and SVGEGT. The CDR3 is 15 residues long. The ends were cut back, 0 bases at V and 4 bases at J, with 12 bases in the middle. The CDR3, as DNA: TGTGCCAGCAGTTACTCTAGCTGGGGAGGCACTGAAGCTTTCTTT. This codes for CASSYSSWGGTEAFF.

This rearrangement joins TRBV11-2 to TRBJ2-1; D is perhaps TRBD2 (5 bases). This CDR3 is built from 14 residues. Looked up from germline, CDR1 is SGHAT and CDR2 is FQNNGV. Trimming removed 3 bases from V and 10 bases from J, with 16 bases in between. This CDR3 reads CASSLDWANLEQFF. The CDR3 nucleotides are TGTGCCAGCAGCTTGGACTGGGCGAACTTAGAGCAGTTCTTC.

This clone turned up a few times. In nucleotides, the CDR3 is TGTGCCAGCAGCCCAACTGGGGGGGGAGCCTCCTACAATGAGCAGTTCTTC. It specifies CASSPTGGGASYNEQFF. The chain employs TRBV5-6 and TRBJ2-1, with TRBD2 matching over 7 bases. This CDR3 region has 17 residues. Germline lookup yields CDR1 SGHDT and CDR2 YYEEEE. V lost 4 bases to trimming and J lost 0 bases; unmatched junction nucleotides: 10.

This chain connects TRBV5-1 to TRBJ1-4; 8 bases map to TRBD1. Per germline, CDR1 SGHRS and CDR2 YFSETQ. CDR3 length: 15 residues. V lost 4 bases and J lost 5; bases outside the gene matches: 7. As DNA, the CDR3 is TGCGCCAGCAGCCGCACAGGGGGATCGAATGAAAAACTGTTTTTT. This codes for CASSRTGGSNEKLFF.

This chain connects TRBV7-2 to TRBJ1-2, with a tentative D call TRBD1 (5 bases). Germline V gene lookup returns CDR1 SGHTA and CDR2 FQGNSA. The CDR3 extends over 15 amino acids. V dropped 4 bases and J dropped 0 bases, with 12 bases sitting between them. The CDR3: CASSSRQIANYGYTF. The DNA of the CDR3 is TGTGCCAGCAGCTCGCGACAGATTGCTAACTATGGCTACACCTTC.

The chain uses TRBV5-6 and TRBJ2-2; D perhaps matches TRBD1 (6 bases). The ends were cut back, 1 base at V and 3 bases at J, with 7 bases in the middle. CDR1 and CDR2 (germline): SGHDT, YYEEEE. This CDR3 comprises 14 residues. The DNA for the CDR3 is TGTGCCAGCAGCTTGAGGGGGTACACCGGGGAGCTGTTTTTT. This encodes CASSLRGYTGELFF.

The chain employs TRBV19 and TRBJ1-4; TRBD1 matches at 8 bases. This CDR3 contains 16 residues. Germline trimming cut 5 bases from V and 3 bases from J; bases unmatched to any gene: 8. Germline CDR1 is LNHDA and CDR2 is SQIVND (reference sequence). The CDR3 DNA reads TGTGCCAGTAGTGTGGACAGGGTAGTATCTAATGAAAAACTGTTTTTT. Residues: CASSVDRVVSNEKLFF.

This clone was counted between two and nine times. The CDR3 sequence: CASSLSADHSNQPQHF. For the CDR3, the DNA is TGTGCCAGCAGCTTATCGGCGGATCATAGCAATCAGCCCCAGCATTTT. This chain uses TRBV7-2 with TRBJ1-5; unclear D gene. This CDR3 spans 16 amino acids. V shed 2 bases and J shed 0 bases, with 11 bases lying between them. From germline, CDR1 is SGHTA and CDR2 FQGNSA. Supplemented by reference TRBV7-2 and TRBJ1-5, the full variable domain reads GAGVSQSPSNKVTEKGKDVELRCDPISGHTALYWYRQSLGQGLEFLIYFQGNSAPDKSGLPSDRFSAERTGGSVSTLTIQRTQQEDSAVYLCASSLSADHSNQPQHFGDGTRLSIL.